The clone carrying this T cell receptor beta chain ranks as medium-sized. Its antigen is not known. The method was immunoSEQ multiplex PCR; TCRdb's version includes in-frame clones alone and lacks a portion of them. The top ten clones hold less than 30% of a sample with roughly 14,000 clones, 64% of them seen once. This record belongs to a study of radiation and T cells in renal cell carcinoma. Germline-derived CDR1 and CDR2 are MGHRA and YSYEKL. The ends were cut back, 3 bases at V and 9 bases at J, with 15 bases in the middle. This CDR3 has 14 residues. Whole-study findings and limits: Without pretreatment biopsies, baseline tumor clonotype presence was undetermined. In nephrectomy-only tumors, top 100 clonotypes averaged approximately 40%, versus 54% irradiated. Top tumor clonotypes rose in blood 2 weeks post-radiation, then contracted.

Treatment of the sample: 15 Gy SBRT to primary tumor, nephrectomy 4 weeks later. The genes are TRBV4-1 and TRBJ2-1, with D perhaps matching TRBD1 (6 bases). The receptor was derived from a woman in her seventies with renal cell carcinoma. Material: tumor tissue, obtained from a patient whose treatment included radiotherapy and nephrectomy. The CDR3 is CASSQPSTGSEQFF. The CDR3 bases are TGCGCCAGCAGCCAGCCCTCAACAGGGAGTGAGCAGTTCTTC.